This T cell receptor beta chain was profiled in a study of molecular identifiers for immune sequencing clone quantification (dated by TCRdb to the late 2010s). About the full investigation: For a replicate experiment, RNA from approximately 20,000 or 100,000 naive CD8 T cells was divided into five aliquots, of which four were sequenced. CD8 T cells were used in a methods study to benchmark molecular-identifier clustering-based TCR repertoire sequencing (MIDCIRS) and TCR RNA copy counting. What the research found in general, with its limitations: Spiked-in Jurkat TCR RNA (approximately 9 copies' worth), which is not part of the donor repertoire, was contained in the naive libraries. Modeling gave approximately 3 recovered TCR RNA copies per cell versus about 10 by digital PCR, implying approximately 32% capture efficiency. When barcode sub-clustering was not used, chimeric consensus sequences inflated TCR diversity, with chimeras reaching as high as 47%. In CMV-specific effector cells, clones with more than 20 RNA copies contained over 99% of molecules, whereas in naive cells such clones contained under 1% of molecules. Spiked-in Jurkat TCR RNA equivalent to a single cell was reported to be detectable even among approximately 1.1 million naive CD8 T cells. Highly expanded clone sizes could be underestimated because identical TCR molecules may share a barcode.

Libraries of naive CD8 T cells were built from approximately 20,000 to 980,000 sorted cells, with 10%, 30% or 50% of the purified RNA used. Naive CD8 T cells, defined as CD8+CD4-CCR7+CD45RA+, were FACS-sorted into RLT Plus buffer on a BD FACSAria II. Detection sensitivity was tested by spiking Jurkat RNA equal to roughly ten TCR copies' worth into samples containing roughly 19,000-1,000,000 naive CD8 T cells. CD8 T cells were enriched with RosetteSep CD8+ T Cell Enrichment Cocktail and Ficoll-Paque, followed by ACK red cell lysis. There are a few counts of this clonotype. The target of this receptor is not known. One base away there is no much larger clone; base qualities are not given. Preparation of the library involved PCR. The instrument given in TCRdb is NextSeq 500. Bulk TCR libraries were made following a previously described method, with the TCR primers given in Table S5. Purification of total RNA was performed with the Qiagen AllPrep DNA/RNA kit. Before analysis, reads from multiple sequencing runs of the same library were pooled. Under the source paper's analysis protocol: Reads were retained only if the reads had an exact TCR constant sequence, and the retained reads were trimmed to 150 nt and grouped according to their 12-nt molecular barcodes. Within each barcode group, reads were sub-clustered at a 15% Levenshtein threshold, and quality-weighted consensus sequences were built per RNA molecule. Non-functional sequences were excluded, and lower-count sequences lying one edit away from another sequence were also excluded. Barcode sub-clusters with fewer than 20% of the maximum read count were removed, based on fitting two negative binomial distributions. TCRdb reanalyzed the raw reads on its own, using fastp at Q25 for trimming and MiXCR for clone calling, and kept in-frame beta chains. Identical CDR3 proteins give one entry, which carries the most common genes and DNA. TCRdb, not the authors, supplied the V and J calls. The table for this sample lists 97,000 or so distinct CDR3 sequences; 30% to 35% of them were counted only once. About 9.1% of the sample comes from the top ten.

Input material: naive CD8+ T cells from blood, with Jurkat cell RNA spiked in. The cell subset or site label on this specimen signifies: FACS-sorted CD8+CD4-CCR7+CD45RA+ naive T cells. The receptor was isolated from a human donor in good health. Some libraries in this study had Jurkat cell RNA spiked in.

The DNA reads TGTGCCAGCAGAAATGGACAGGGGATGGGGAAGGCTGAAGCTTTCTTT. This gives the protein CASRNGQGMGKAEAFF. The sequence links TRBV13 to TRBJ1-1; 9 bases in the middle match TRBD1. V ends up 6 bases short and J 6 bases short, with an unmatched junction base count of 14. The cysteine opens and the phenylalanine closes a CDR3 of 16 amino acids. Here the CDR3 DNA is all that survives: 48 bases in frame from base 1. CDR1 and CDR2 (PRHDT, FYEKMQ) derive from the germline V gene (reference sequence).